The 7 T cell receptor beta chains reported below all come from one sample, sequenced in a study of neoadjuvant anti-PD-1 for oral cavity cancer. The protocol was immunoSEQ multiplex PCR, while the TCRdb copy is restricted to in-frame clones and leaves out a portion. Of some 6,900 clones listed, over 70% were seen once; the top ten hold around 3%. The sequencing here drew on PBMCs, taken before nivolumab (anti-PD-1) treatment. The source of these receptors is a person aged 35 to 85 with oral cavity squamous cell carcinoma.

V and J are TRBV7-2 and TRBJ2-7, with D perhaps matching TRBD1 (7 bases). Germline V gene lookup returns CDR1 SGHTA and CDR2 FQGNSA. CDR3 length: 17 residues. Trimming cost V 7 bases and J 2 bases, with 24 bases left between them. The DNA of the CDR3 is TGTGCCAGCAACCCAGGGGGGCTTTTGCCCAGGACCTACGAGCAGTACTTC. As protein: CASNPGGLLPRTYEQYF. The full variable domain, completed using reference TRBV7-2 and TRBJ2-7, is GAGVSQSPSNKVTEKGKDVELRCDPISGHTALYWYRQSLGQGLEFLIYFQGNSAPDKSGLPSDRFSAERTGGSVSTLTIQRTQQEDSAVYLCASNPGGLLPRTYEQYFGPGTRLTVT.

This chain connects TRBV7-9 to TRBJ2-1; D is uncertain. V lost 2 bases and J lost 5, with 19 bases in between. In germline, CDR1 is SEHNR, CDR2 FQNEAQ (reference sequence). The CDR3 covers 17 residues. CDR3 sequence reads: CASSLNLLRVGNNEQFF. CDR3 nucleotides: TGTGCCAGCAGCTTAAATTTGCTCAGAGTAGGCAACAATGAGCAGTTCTTC.

V usage is TRBV10-1 and J usage is TRBJ2-3; D is tentatively TRBD1 or TRBD2 (7 bases each). Germline V gene lookup returns CDR1 WNHNN and CDR2 SYGVQD (reference sequence). The CDR3 is 16 residues long. Trimming pared 0 bases from V and 1 base from J, leaving 11 bases between. CDR3: CASSESRGGGTDTQYF. DNA of the CDR3: TGCGCCAGCAGTGAGTCCAGGGGGGGAGGCACAGATACGCAGTATTTT.

The rearrangement links TRBV27 to TRBJ1-4; D perhaps matches TRBD1 (5 bases). Germline V gene data show CDR1 as MNHEY and CDR2 as SMNVEV (reference sequence). The CDR3 runs to 14 residues. Trimming shortened V by 4 bases and J by 4 bases, and 10 bases separated the two germline ends. Here the CDR3 reads CASSWGGINEKLFF. CDR3 DNA: TGTGCCAGCAGTTGGGGGGGGATTAATGAAAAACTGTTTTTT.

The count of this clone is one. This chain connects TRBV11-2 to TRBJ2-4; perhaps D is TRBD1 or TRBD2 (6 bases each). V was cut by 7 bases and J by 8 bases, with 12 bases left in between. CDR1 is SGHAT and CDR2 is FQNNGV in the germline V gene. The CDR3 sequence is 12 residues long. The CDR3: CASTDRGDIQYF. The CDR3 region has the DNA TGTGCCAGCACCGATAGGGGGGACATTCAGTACTTC.

The chain links TRBV7-2 to TRBJ2-3; 11 bases agree with TRBD2. Germline loops: CDR1 SGHTA, CDR2 FQGNSA. The CDR3 is made up of 17 amino acids. With V trimmed by 8 bases and J by 3 bases, 13 bases remained unmatched. The CDR3 DNA is TGTGCCAGCTCTCAGGCTAGCGGGGGGTATGGAACAGATACGCAGTATTTT. Its translation is CASSQASGGYGTDTQYF.

The chain employs TRBV10-3 and TRBJ1-5; D might be TRBD1 (5 bases). Germline assignment: CDR1 ENHRY and CDR2 SYGVKD. Trimming shortened V by 0 bases and J by 2 bases, and 8 bases separated the two germline ends. The length of the CDR3 is 15 residues. As DNA, the CDR3 is TGTGCCATCAGTGAGTCTGGGGGTGGCAATCAGCCCCAGCATTTT. Translating it yields CAISESGGGNQPQHF.